The text below deals with one T cell receptor (beta chain). Its antigen is not identified. The data are from a study of regulatory T cells in long-lasting Graves disease. General study points: New patients shared 950 to 1,000 public clonotypes, fewer than the roughly 2,600 shared by persistent patients. Newly diagnosed Graves' patients had higher TCR diversity than persistent ones. The analysis examined peripheral blood only and excluded thyroid tissue.

Arm-PCR of CDR3 regions and iRepertoire HTBI primers were the basis on which TCR beta libraries were built. Per the authors' pipeline: Across samples, 50 to 65 TRBV and 12 to 15 TRBJ segments were found. In TCRdb, the multiplex PCR reads were re-called with MiXCR into one record per CDR3 protein. TCRdb, not the original authors, processed these V and J calls. The data contain fewer than 350,000 distinct CDR3 sequences, over 15% of them singletons. Per the germline V gene, CDR1 is GTSNPN and CDR2 is SVGIG (reference sequence). This CDR3 has 11 residues. Trimming stripped 0 bases from V and 5 bases from J, with 4 bases between. Time point reported: newly diagnosed GD, antithyroid drugs for less than 3 months. PBMCs provided the RNA from which the TCR library was made.

This rearrangement joins TRBV30 to TRBJ1-1; D is ambiguous. The sequence was collected from a female donor with Graves disease. Sequencing used peripheral blood mononuclear cells (PBMCs), obtained at new diagnosis, from a patient treated with antithyroid drugs. The CDR3 reads CAWSVSTEAFF. In DNA form, the CDR3 reads TGTGCCTGGAGTGTATCGACTGAAGCTTTCTTT.